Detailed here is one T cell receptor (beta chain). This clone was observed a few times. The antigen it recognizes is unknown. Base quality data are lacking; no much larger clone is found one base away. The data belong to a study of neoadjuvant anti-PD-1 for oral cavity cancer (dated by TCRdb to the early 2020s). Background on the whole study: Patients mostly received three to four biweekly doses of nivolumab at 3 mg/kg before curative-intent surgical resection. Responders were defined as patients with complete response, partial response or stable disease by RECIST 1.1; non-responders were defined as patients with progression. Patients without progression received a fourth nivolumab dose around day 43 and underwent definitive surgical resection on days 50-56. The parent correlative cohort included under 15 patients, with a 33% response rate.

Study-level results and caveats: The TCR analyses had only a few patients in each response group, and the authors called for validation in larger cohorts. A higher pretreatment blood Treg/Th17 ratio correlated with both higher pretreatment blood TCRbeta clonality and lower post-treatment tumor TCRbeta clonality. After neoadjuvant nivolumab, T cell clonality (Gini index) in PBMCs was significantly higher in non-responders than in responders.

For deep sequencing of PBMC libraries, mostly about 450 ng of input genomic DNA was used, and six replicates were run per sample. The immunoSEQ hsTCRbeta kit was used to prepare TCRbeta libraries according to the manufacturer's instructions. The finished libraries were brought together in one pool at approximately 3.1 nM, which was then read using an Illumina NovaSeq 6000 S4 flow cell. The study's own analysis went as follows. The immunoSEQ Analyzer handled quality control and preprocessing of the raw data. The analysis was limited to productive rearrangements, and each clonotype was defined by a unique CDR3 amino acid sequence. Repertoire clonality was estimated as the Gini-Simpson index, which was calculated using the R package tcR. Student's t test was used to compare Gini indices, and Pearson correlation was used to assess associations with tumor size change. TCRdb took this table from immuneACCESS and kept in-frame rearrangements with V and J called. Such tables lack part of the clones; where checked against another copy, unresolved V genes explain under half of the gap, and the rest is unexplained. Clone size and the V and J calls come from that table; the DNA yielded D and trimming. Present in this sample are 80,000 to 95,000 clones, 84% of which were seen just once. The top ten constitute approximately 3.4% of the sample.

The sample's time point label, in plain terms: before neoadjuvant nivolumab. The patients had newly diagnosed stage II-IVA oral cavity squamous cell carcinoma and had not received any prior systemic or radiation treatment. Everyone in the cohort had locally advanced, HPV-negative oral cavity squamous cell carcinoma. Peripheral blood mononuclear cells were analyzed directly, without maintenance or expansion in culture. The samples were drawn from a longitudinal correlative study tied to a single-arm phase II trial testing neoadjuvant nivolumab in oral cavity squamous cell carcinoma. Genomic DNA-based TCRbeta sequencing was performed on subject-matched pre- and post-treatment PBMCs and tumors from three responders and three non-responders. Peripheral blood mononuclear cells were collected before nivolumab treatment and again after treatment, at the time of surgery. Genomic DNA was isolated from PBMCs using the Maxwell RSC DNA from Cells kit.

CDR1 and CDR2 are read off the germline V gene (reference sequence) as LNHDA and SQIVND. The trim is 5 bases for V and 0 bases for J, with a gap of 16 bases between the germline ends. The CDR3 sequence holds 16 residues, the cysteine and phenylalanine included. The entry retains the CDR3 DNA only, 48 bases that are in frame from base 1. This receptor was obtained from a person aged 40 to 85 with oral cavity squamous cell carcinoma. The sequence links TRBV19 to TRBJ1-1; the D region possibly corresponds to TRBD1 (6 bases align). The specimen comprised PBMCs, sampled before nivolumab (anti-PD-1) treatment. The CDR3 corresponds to CASSHSGQHMNTEAFF. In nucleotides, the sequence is TGTGCCAGTAGTCATTCCGGACAGCACATGAACACTGAAGCTTTCTTT. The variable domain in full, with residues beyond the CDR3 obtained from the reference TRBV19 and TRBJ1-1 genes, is DGGITQSPKYLFRKEGQNVTLSCEQNLNHDAMYWYRQDPGQGLRLIYYSQIVNDFQKGDIAEGYSVSREKKESFPLTVTSAQKNPTAFYLCASSHSGQHMNTEAFFGQGTRLTVV.